The 4 T cell receptor beta chains reported below all come from one sample, sequenced in a study of T cell responses to AZD1222 COVID-19 vaccine. Repertoires were generated with immunoSEQ multiplex PCR, while TCRdb's copy carries only in-frame clones and drops some. Of about 190,000 clones in the sample, 80% to 90% were seen once. Sequencing used peripheral blood, obtained on day 0 of AZD1222 vaccination. The receptor set was obtained from an adult in good health.

The chain combines TRBV28 with TRBJ2-1; unclear D gene. Germline V gene data show CDR1 as MDHEN and CDR2 as SYDVKM. CDR3 length: 11 residues. V lost 3 bases, J lost 9 bases, and 6 bases lay in between. CDR3 bases: TGTGCCAGCAGTTTTGGTTTTGAGCAGTTCTTC. Amino acids: CASSFGFEQFF.

The genes are TRBV9 and TRBJ1-1; possible D gene TRBD1, 5 bases. Germline loops: CDR1 SGDLS, CDR2 YYNGEE. The CDR3 contains 16 residues. The V end was cut by 0 bases, the J end by 1 base, with 13 bases between. The CDR3 nucleotides read TGTGCCAGCAGCGTAGTTGTAAGGGGACCGAACACTGAAGCTTTCTTT. Its protein product is CASSVVVRGPNTEAFF.

This sequence joins TRBV29-1 and TRBJ2-1; D gene ambiguous. Per germline, CDR1 SQVTM and CDR2 ANQGSEA. Trimming removed 1 base at V and 4 bases at J, with 14 bases between. This CDR3 spans 15 amino acids. This CDR3 reads CSVEGPDNLYNEQFF. As DNA, the CDR3 is TGCAGCGTTGAAGGGCCCGACAACCTATACAATGAGCAGTTCTTC.

The gene calls are TRBV28 and TRBJ2-7, with D perhaps matching TRBD1 or TRBD2 (5 bases each). CDR1 MDHEN and CDR2 SYDVKM come from the germline V gene. Trimming removed 7 bases at V and 4 bases at J, with 14 bases between. The CDR3 contains 13 residues. CDR3 nucleotide sequence: TGTGCCAGCAACCCGGGACGGAAGTACGAGCAGTACTTC. Its protein is CASNPGRKYEQYF.